The T cell receptor (beta chain) under discussion was sequenced for a study of CD8 T cells in Susac syndrome. The RNA input was about 0.5 to 1 ug, and it was reverse transcribed with random hexamers. TCRdb passed the immunoSEQ multiplex PCR reads through MiXCR, listing each CDR3 protein once. The table records more than 110,000 distinct CDR3 sequences, over 85% of them present only once. CDR3 length: 13 residues. Trimming shortened V by 5 bases and J by 6 bases, and 10 bases separated the two germline ends. Germline assignment: CDR1 LNHDA and CDR2 SQIVND (reference sequence). The origin of this receptor is a human donor in good health. The sequenced sample consisted of CD8+ T cells from PBMCs. The chain employs TRBV19 and TRBJ2-2; D is ambiguous. The DNA for the CDR3 is TGTGCCAGTAGTTACCGAGAGGCCGGGGAGCTGTTTTTT. Protein: CASSYREAGELFF.